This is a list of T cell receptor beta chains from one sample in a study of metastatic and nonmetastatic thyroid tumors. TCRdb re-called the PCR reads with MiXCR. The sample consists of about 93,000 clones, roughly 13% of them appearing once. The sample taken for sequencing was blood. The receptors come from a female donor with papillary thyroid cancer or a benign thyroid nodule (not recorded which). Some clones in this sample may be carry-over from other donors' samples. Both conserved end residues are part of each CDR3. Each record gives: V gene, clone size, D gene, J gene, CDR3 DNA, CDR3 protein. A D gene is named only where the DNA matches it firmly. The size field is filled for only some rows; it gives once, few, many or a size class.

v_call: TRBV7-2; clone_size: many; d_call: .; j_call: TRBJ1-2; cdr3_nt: TGTGCCAGCAGCTTAGAGGGAACTTATGGCTACACCTTC; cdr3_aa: CASSLEGTYGYTF
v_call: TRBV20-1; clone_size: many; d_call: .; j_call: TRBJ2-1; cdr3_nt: TGCAGTGCTAACCGAGCGGAGAGCTCCTACAATGAGCAGTTCTTC; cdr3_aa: CSANRAESSYNEQFF
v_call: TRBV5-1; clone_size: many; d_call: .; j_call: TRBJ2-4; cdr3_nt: TGCGCCAGCAGCTTGGCCCGGCAGGGAGACATTCAGTACTTC; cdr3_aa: CASSLARQGDIQYF
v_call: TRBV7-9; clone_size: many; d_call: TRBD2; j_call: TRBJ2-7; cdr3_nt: TGTGCCAGCAGCTACTCACCTAGCGGGGCATACGAGCAGTACTTC; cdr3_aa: CASSYSPSGAYEQYF
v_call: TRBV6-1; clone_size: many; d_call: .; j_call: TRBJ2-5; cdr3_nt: TGTGCCAGCGGGTCTGATCTGGGAGAGACCCAGTACTTC; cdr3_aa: CASGSDLGETQYF
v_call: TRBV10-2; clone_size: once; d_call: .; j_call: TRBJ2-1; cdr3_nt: TGCGCCAGCAGTGTCGAGGGCCTCATTAATGAGCAGTTCTTC; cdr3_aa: CASSVEGLINEQFF
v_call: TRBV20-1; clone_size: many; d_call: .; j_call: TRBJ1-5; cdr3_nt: TGCAGTGCTAGAGGGATAGTAGGAGGAGGTCAGCCCCAGCATTTT; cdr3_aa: CSARGIVGGGQPQHF
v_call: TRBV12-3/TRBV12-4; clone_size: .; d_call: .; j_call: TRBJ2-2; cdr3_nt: TGTGCCAGCAGAAGACAGTACACCGGGGAGCTGTTTTTT; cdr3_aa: CASRRQYTGELFF
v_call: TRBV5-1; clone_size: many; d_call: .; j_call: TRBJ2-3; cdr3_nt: TGCGCCAGCAGCTTCCGGGACTTCGGACCAGATACGCAGTATTTT; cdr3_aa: CASSFRDFGPDTQYF
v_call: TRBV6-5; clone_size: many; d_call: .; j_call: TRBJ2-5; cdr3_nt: TGTGCCAGCAGTTACTCGACGGGGCAAGGGGAGACCCAGTACTTC; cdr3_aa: CASSYSTGQGETQYF
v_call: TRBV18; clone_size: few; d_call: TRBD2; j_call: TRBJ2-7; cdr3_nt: TGTGCCAGCTCATTAACAGCGGGAGGGCCATACGAGCAGTACTTC; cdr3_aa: CASSLTAGGPYEQYF
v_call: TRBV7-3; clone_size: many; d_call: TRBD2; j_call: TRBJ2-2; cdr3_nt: TGTGCCAGCAGCTTAAGGGCGGGAGGGATAATAGCGAACACCGGGGAGCTGTTTTTT; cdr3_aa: CASSLRAGGIIANTGELFF
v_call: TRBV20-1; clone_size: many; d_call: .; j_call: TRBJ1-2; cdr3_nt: TGCAGTGCCGATCGAGGGGAGGTGGGGGGCTACACCTTC; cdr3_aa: CSADRGEVGGYTF
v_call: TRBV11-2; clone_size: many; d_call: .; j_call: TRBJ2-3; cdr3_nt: TGTGCCAGCAGCCGCGGATTACCGGGAGTAGATCGCACAGATACGCAGTATTTT; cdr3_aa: CASSRGLPGVDRTDTQYF
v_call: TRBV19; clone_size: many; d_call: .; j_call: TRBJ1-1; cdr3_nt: TGTGCCAGTAGTCAACAGGTTGGGACTGAAGCTTTCTTT; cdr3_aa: CASSQQVGTEAFF
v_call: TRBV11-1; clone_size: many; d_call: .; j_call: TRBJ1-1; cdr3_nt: TGTGCCAGCAGCTTGCTCACAGGGAACACTGAAGCTTTCTTT; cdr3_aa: CASSLLTGNTEAFF
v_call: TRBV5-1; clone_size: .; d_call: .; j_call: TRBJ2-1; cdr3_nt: TGCGCCAGCCGTGGCTACAATGAGCAGTTCTTC; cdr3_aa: CASRGYNEQFF
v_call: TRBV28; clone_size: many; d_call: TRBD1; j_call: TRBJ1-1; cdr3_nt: TGTGCCAGCAAGCCGGGACAGCCAGCCACTGAAGCTTTCTTT; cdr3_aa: CASKPGQPATEAFF
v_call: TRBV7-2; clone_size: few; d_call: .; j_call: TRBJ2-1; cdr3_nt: TGTGCCAGCAGCTTAGATTGGGATGAGCAGTTCTTC; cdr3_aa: CASSLDWDEQFF
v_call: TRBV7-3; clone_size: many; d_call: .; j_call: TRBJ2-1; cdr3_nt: TGTGCCAGCAGCTTAACGCCGGGCAGTCGTGGGCACAATGAGCAGTTCTTC; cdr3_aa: CASSLTPGSRGHNEQFF
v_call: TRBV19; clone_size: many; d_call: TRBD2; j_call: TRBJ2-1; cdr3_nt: TGTGCCAGTAGTGTGGGGACTAGCGGGAGTAGTGAGCAGTTCTTC; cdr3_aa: CASSVGTSGSSEQFF
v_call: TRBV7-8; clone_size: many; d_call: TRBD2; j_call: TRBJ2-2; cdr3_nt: TGTGCCAGCAGGTGGACTAGCGTCCCCGGGGAGCTGTTTTTT; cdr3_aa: CASRWTSVPGELFF
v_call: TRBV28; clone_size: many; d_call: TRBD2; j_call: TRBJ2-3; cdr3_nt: TGTGCCAGCAGCCCGCTGGCTAGCGGGGGGGGGATTCGACATACGCAGTATTTT; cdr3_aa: CASSPLASGGGIRHTQYF
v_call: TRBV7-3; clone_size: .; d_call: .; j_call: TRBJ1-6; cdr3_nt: TGTGCCAGCAGCCACGGAGCAGTCGGTTCACCCCTCCACTTT; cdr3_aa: CASSHGAVGSPLHF
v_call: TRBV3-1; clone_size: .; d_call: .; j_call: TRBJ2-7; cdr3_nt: TGTGCCAGCATATACGACTACGAGCAGTACTTC; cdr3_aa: CASIYDYEQYF
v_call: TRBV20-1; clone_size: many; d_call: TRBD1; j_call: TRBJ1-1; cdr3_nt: TGCAGTGCTTCCGGGACAGGGGTCACTGAAGCTTTCTTT; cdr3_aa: CSASGTGVTEAFF
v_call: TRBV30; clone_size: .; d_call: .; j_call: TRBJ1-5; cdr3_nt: TGTGCCTGGAGTGGGCACGTCGATCAGCCCCAGCATTTT; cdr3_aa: CAWSGHVDQPQHF
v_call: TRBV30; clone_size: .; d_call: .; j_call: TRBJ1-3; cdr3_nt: TGTGCCTGGAGTGTGGAGAGAACAGGAAACACCATATATTTT; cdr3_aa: CAWSVERTGNTIYF
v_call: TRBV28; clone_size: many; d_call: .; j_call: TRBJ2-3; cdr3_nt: TGTGCCAGCACCCTCAGCCCGTTGAGCACAGATACGCAGTATTTT; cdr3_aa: CASTLSPLSTDTQYF
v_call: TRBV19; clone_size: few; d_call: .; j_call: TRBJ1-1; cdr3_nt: TGTGCCAGTAGGATAACTTCACATTGGGACACTGAAGCTTTCTTT; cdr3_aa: CASRITSHWDTEAFF
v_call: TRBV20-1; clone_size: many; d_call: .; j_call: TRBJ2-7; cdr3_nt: TGCAGTGCTCCATATAGCGAAGCCTACGAGCAGTACTTC; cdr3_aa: CSAPYSEAYEQYF
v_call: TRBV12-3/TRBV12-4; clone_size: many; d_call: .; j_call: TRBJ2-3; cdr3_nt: TGTGCCAGCAGCAGGTCGGGACACAACACAGATACGCAGTATTTT; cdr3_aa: CASSRSGHNTDTQYF
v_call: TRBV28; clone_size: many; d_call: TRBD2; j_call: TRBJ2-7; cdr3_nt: TGTGCCAGCAGCGTACTAGCGGGAGCTCGCGAGCAGTACTTC; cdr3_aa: CASSVLAGAREQYF
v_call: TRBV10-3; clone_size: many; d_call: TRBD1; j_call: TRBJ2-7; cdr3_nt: TGTGCCATCAGTTCCGGGACAGGGTACTACGAGCAGTACTTC; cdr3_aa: CAISSGTGYYEQYF
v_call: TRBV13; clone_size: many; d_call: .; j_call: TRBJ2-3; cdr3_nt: TGTGCCAGCAGCTTAGGCACGAGGACAGATACGCAGTATTTT; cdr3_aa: CASSLGTRTDTQYF
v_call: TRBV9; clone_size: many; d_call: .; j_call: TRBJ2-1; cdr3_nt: TGTGCCAGCAGCGGCGGGACAACAGGCTACAATGAGCAGTTCTTC; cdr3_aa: CASSGGTTGYNEQFF
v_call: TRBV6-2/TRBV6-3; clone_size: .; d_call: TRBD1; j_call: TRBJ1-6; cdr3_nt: TGTGCCAGCTCAGCATCGGGACAGTTTAAGTCACCCCTCCACTTT; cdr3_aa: CASSASGQFKSPLHF
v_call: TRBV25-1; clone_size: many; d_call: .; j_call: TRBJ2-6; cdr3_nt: TGTGCCAGCAGTGAGCTCTCCCCTGGGGCCAACGTCCTGACTTTC; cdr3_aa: CASSELSPGANVLTF
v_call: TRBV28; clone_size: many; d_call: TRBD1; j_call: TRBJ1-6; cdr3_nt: TGTGCCAGCAGTTCCTCGCCCAGGGGGGGACGGGGTTCACCCCTCCACTTT; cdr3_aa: CASSSSPRGGRGSPLHF
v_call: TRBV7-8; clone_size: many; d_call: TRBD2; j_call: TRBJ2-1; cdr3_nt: TGTGCCAGCAGCCCCCAGGGCCTAGCGGGAGGGTTCTATGAGCAGTTCTTC; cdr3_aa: CASSPQGLAGGFYEQFF
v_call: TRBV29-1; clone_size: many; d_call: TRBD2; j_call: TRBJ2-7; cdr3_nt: TGCAGCGTTGAACCCCTGCCTAGCGGGAGAGTCAACGAGCAGTACTTC; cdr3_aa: CSVEPLPSGRVNEQYF
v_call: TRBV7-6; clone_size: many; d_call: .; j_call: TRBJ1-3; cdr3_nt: TGTGCCAGCACCCCGGGGGTGGTTCTCGGAAACACCATATATTTT; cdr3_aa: CASTPGVVLGNTIYF
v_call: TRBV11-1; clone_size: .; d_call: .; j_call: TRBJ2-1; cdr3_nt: TGTGCCAGCAGCTTCCAGGGAGCGGTAGACAATGAGCAGTTCTTC; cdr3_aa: CASSFQGAVDNEQFF
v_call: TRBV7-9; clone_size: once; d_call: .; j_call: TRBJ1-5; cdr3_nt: TGTGCCAGCAGCTTAGATGGACGGGATCAGTCACAGCATTTT; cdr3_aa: CASSLDGRDQSQHF
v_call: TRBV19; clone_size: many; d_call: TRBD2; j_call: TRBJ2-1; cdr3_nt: TGTGCCAGTAGCTCATGGGAGGGTAGGGGTGAGCAGTTCTTC; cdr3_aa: CASSSWEGRGEQFF
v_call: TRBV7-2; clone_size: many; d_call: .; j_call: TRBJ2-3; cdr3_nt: TGTGCCAGCAGCCAAGCCGCCGGCACAGATACGCAGTATTTT; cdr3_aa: CASSQAAGTDTQYF
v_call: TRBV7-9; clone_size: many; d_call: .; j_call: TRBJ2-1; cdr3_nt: TGTGCCGGGCAGGGGAGCTCCTACAATGAGCAGTTCTTC; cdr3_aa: CAGQGSSYNEQFF
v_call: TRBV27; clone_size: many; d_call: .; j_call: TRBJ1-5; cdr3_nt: TGTGCCAGCAGTTTTGGTATGGATCAGCCCCAGCATTTT; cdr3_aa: CASSFGMDQPQHF
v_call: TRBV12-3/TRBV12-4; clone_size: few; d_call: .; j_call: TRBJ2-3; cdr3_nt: TGTGCCAGCAGTTTCATCCGGGGAAGCACAGATACGCAGTATTTT; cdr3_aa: CASSFIRGSTDTQYF
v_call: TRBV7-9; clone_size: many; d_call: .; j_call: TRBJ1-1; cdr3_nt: TGTGCCAGCAGCCGCCAAATTGGGGCGCCGAGGGTCACTGAAGCTTTCTTT; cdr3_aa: CASSRQIGAPRVTEAFF
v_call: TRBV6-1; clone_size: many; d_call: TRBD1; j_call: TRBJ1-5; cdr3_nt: TGTGCCAGCAGAGACAGGGTTGGTCAGCCCCAGCATTTT; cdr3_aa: CASRDRVGQPQHF
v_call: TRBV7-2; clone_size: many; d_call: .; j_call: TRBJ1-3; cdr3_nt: TGTGCCAGCAGCTTAGTTGGGGACACCATATATTTT; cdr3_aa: CASSLVGDTIYF
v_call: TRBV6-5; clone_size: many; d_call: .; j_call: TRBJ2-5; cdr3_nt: TGTGCCAGCAGTTACTCATCGCTGGGGGAGACCCAGTACTTC; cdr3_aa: CASSYSSLGETQYF
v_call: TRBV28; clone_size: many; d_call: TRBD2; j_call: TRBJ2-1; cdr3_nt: TGTGCCAGCAGGGGGACTAGCGGGAGAAATGAGCAGTTCTTC; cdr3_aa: CASRGTSGRNEQFF
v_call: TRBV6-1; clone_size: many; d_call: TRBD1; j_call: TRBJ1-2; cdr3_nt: TGTGCCAGCAGTGCCGGGACAGGGGGCCGTTTGTACTATGGCTACACCTTC; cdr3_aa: CASSAGTGGRLYYGYTF
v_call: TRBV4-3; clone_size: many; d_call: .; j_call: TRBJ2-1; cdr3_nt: TGCGCCAGCAGCCAAGGCAGGGGATATACTGAGCAGTTCTTC; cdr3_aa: CASSQGRGYTEQFF
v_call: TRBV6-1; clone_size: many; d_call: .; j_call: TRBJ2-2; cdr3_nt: TGTGCCAGCCTGGAGGGACAACGCACCGGGGAGCTGTTTTTT; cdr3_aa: CASLEGQRTGELFF
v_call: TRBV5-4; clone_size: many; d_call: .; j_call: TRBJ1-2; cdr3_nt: TGTGCCAGCAGCGCCGGATGGGATGGAGCCTATGGCTACACCTTC; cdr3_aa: CASSAGWDGAYGYTF